Listed below are T cell receptor beta chains from one sample, sequenced in a study of neoadjuvant anti-PD-1 for oral cavity cancer. Measured with immunoSEQ multiplex PCR; TCRdb has only the in-frame clones, and not every one. The table records approximately 13,000 clones, over 65% of them present only once. The sample here was PBMCs, taken before nivolumab (anti-PD-1) treatment. The origin of the receptors is a person between 40 and 85 years old with oral cavity squamous cell carcinoma. Each CDR3 is given with its conserved first and last residue. The D gene is left open where the match is weak. Where a row states a size, it is once, few, many or the class of an expanded clone; other rows omit it.

j_gene,v_gene,d_gene,abundance,CDR3nt,CDR3aa
TRBJ1-4,TRBV10-3,NA,NA,TGTGCCATCAGAGGCTCTAATGAAAAACTGTTTTTT,CAIRGSNEKLFF
TRBJ2-3,TRBV6-5,TRBD2,NA,TGTGCCAGCAGTTTCTTGACTAGCGGTAGCACAGATACGCAGTATTTT,CASSFLTSGSTDTQYF
TRBJ1-2,TRBV6-5,TRBD1,NA,TGTGCCAGCAGTTACCCCGGGACAGCTTTTTATGGCTACACCTTC,CASSYPGTAFYGYTF
TRBJ2-7,TRBV2,NA,NA,TGTGCCAGCAGTTTCCCCCAGGGGTCTCTCTACGAGCAGTACTTC,CASSFPQGSLYEQYF
TRBJ2-1,TRBV18,TRBD2,NA,TGTGCCAGCACCACGTCGGAAGGCGGGAGTACCTACAATGAGCAGTTCTTC,CASTTSEGGSTYNEQFF
TRBJ2-5,TRBV9,TRBD2,NA,TGTGCCAGCAGCGTAAGCGCGGGGGTGATCCAAGAGACCCAGTACTTC,CASSVSAGVIQETQYF
TRBJ1-3,TRBV14,NA,NA,TGTGCCAGCAGCCCTAACTCTGGAAACACCATATATTTT,CASSPNSGNTIYF
TRBJ1-6,TRBV6-1,TRBD1,NA,TGTGCCAGCAGTGAAACCGGGACAGCAGCTCACTTT,CASSETGTAAHF
TRBJ2-1,TRBV7-8,TRBD2,NA,TGTGCCAGCAGCTCCCTCGGCGGGGGAAATGAGCAGTTCTTC,CASSSLGGGNEQFF
TRBJ2-3,TRBV18,TRBD2,few,TGTGCCAGCTCACCACCAAGCGGGGCCCCGAGAGATACGCAGTATTTT,CASSPPSGAPRDTQYF
TRBJ1-1,TRBV18,NA,few,TGTGCCAGCTCACCCGGCAGGGAGGGTGAAGCTTTCTTT,CASSPGREGEAFF
TRBJ1-6,TRBV28,TRBD1,NA,TGTGCCAGCAGTTTGATGGACAGGGAAAATTCACCCCTCCACTTT,CASSLMDRENSPLHF
TRBJ2-2,TRBV6-1,NA,NA,TGTGCCAGCAGTAGGACGACCGGGGAGCTGTTTTTT,CASSRTTGELFF
TRBJ2-1,TRBV2,NA,few,TGTGCCAGCAGTGAGCGAAGGTCTTGGCAGTTCTTC,CASSERRSWQFF
TRBJ2-1,TRBV29-1,NA,few,TGCAGCGTTGACCGTAGCTGGGTGAACAATGAGCAGTTCTTC,CSVDRSWVNNEQFF
TRBJ2-5,TRBV11-2,NA,NA,TGTGCCAGCAGCTTAATCGGATTCTCTCAAGAGACCCAGTACTTC,CASSLIGFSQETQYF
TRBJ1-5,TRBV2,TRBD1,NA,TGTGCAACCGGACAGGACCGGTTTCAGCCCCAGCATTTT,CATGQDRFQPQHF
TRBJ2-3,TRBV30,TRBD2,NA,TGTGCCTGGAGTGTAAGCGGGAGTGGAGATACGCAGTATTTT,CAWSVSGSGDTQYF
TRBJ1-6,TRBV5-1,NA,NA,TGCGCCAGCAGCTTGGATAGCGGTGGGTCTATTCCTTCACCCCTCCACTTT,CASSLDSGGSIPSPLHF
TRBJ2-3,TRBV10-3,TRBD2,few,TGTGCCATCAGCTCTAGCGGAGGAGGGACAGATACGCAGTATTTT,CAISSSGGGTDTQYF
TRBJ2-2,TRBV5-5,NA,few,TGTGCCAGCAGCTTTCTAAGGGTGAACACCGGGGAGCTGTTTTTT,CASSFLRVNTGELFF
TRBJ2-7,TRBV15,NA,once,TGTGCCACCAGCAGAGGAACCTCGTACGAGCAGTACTTC,CATSRGTSYEQYF
TRBJ1-3,TRBV9,NA,NA,TGTGCCAGCAGCGCCTCGGGGGGTCCCTCTGGAAACACCATATATTTT,CASSASGGPSGNTIYF
TRBJ1-1,TRBV7-9,NA,NA,TGTGCCAGCAGCTTTACAGGGACTAACACTGAAGCTTTCTTT,CASSFTGTNTEAFF
TRBJ2-7,TRBV7-2,TRBD1,NA,TGTGCCAGCAGCTCTGCCGGGACAGGGGGCCGCGAGCAGTACTTC,CASSSAGTGGREQYF
TRBJ2-1,TRBV10-2,NA,once,TGCGCCAGCATAGACTGGAACTCCTACAATGAGCAGTTCTTC,CASIDWNSYNEQFF
TRBJ1-2,TRBV6-5,TRBD1,NA,TGTGCCAGCAGTTCCCGGACAGGGCTGGCTCATGGCTACACCTTC,CASSSRTGLAHGYTF
TRBJ1-5,TRBV25-1,TRBD1,few,TGTGCCAGCAGGGGGGGGACAGCTAGCAATCAGCCCCAGCATTTT,CASRGGTASNQPQHF
TRBJ1-1,TRBV5-1,NA,NA,TGCGCCAGCAGCTTGGATTTGAGGGGAAACACTGAAGCTTTCTTT,CASSLDLRGNTEAFF
TRBJ2-5,TRBV12-5,NA,NA,TGTGCTAGTGGTTCCTCGTCCAGAAAAGAGACCCAGTACTTC,CASGSSSRKETQYF
TRBJ2-7,TRBV30,TRBD1,NA,TGTGCCAGAGGGACAGGATCCCCCGAGCAGTACTTC,CARGTGSPEQYF
TRBJ2-3,TRBV11-3,TRBD2,once,TGTGCCAGCAGCTTAGACCTTAGCGGGAGGGAAAGGGATACGCAGTATTTT,CASSLDLSGRERDTQYF
TRBJ2-2,TRBV6-1,NA,NA,TGTGCCAGCAGTGAAACGATCCGTGCCGGGGAGCTGTTTTTT,CASSETIRAGELFF
TRBJ2-3,TRBV7-8,NA,NA,TGTGCCAGCAGCTTAGCATCTGTCACTCAGTATTTT,CASSLASVTQYF
TRBJ1-5,TRBV12-5,NA,NA,TGTGCTAGTGGTGCCCAGGTCCATAGCAATCAGCCCCAGCATTTT,CASGAQVHSNQPQHF
TRBJ2-3,TRBV11-2,TRBD2,few,TGTGCCAGCAGCTCCCCCACTAGCGGACTAGATACGCAGTATTTT,CASSSPTSGLDTQYF
TRBJ2-7,TRBV18,TRBD1,NA,TGTGCCAGCTCACCACCGGGACAGACCTACGAGCAGTACTTC,CASSPPGQTYEQYF
TRBJ1-5,TRBV7-2,NA,few,TGTGCCAGCAGCCCTAGTTGGGGTTTCAATCAGCCCCAGCATTTT,CASSPSWGFNQPQHF
TRBJ1-1,TRBV29-1,TRBD1,NA,TGCAGCGTTGAAGTTGACAGGGCTGGCACTGAAGCTTTCTTT,CSVEVDRAGTEAFF